This T cell receptor beta chain derives from a study of T-cell memory formation after mild COVID-19. General study results and limits: Mostly located in CM and EM were contracting CD4+ clones, with contracting CD8+ clones located in EMRA.

Trimming removed 4 bases at V and 1 base at J, with 7 bases between. This CDR3 comprises 13 residues. Germline loops: CDR1 SGHNT, CDR2 YENEEA. Constant-segment primers were used for 5'RACE, and the resulting TCR alpha and TCR beta cDNA libraries carried sample barcodes and UMIs. One entry per CDR3 protein, called by TCRdb with MiXCR from the 5' RACE reads. The sample lists a few hundred thousand distinct CDR3 sequences, approximately 20% occurring once. Turning to this clonotype: Antigen: not known. A much larger clone lies a single base off, so this may be a read error.

The chain is built from TRBV11-3 and TRBJ1-1; D not resolved. Material: PBMCs or a T cell subset sorted from them (not recorded which). This receptor was identified in a man in his late teens or twenties who had mild COVID-19 (a few samples of this study predate the infection). Cell type and time point are not known. The CDR3 nucleotides are TGTGCCAGCAGCTCGACACCGAACACTGAAGCTTTCTTT. This sequence encodes CASSSTPNTEAFF.